Listed here are 14 T cell receptor beta chains from one sample, sequenced in a study of PD-L1 blockade in urothelial cancer. Profiling relied on immunoSEQ multiplex PCR, and the TCRdb table lists in-frame clones only, not all of them. This table holds approximately 70,000 clones, 84% found once. As to time point: pretreatment peripheral blood. The sequences come from PBMCs, collected around atezolizumab (anti-PD-L1) treatment. The receptors originated from a woman between 70 and 85 years old with urothelial cancer.

The V and J genes are TRBV19 and TRBJ2-7; D gene uncertain. Germline V lookup: CDR1 LNHDA, CDR2 SQIVND (reference sequence). V dropped 5 bases and J dropped 4 bases, with 12 bases sitting between them. CDR3 length: 13 amino acids. The CDR3 DNA follows: TGTGCCAGTAGTCCCTCCGGAGTGTACGAGCAGTACTTC. Amino acids: CASSPSGVYEQYF. Based on the CDR3 plus reference TRBV19 and TRBJ2-7, the full variable domain is DGGITQSPKYLFRKEGQNVTLSCEQNLNHDAMYWYRQDPGQGLRLIYYSQIVNDFQKGDIAEGYSVSREKKESFPLTVTSAQKNPTAFYLCASSPSGVYEQYFGPGTRLTVT.

This clone turned up a few times. J is TRBJ1-1 and V is TRBV4-3; no firm D call. Germline V gene lookup returns CDR1 LGHNA and CDR2 YSLEER. This CDR3 is 14 amino acids long. Between the trimmed V and J ends, which lost 3 bases and 1 base, there was a span of 9 bases. CDR3 loop: CASSQVLANTEAFF. The DNA of the CDR3 is TGCGCCAGCAGCCAGGTATTGGCGAACACTGAAGCTTTCTTT.

J is TRBJ2-6 and V is TRBV10-3; D not resolved. V was trimmed by 7 bases and J by 0 bases, leaving 13 bases between them. Germline V gene lookup returns CDR1 ENHRY and CDR2 SYGVKD. This CDR3 comprises 16 residues. In DNA, the CDR3 is TGTGCCATCATAACACAGAATCACTCTGGGGCCAACGTCCTGACTTTC. Translated, it gives CAIITQNHSGANVLTF.

The rearrangement links TRBV10-3 to TRBJ2-7; no clear D. Germline CDR1 and CDR2: ENHRY and SYGVKD. Trimming left V 0 bases short and J 4 bases short, with 7 bases between. This CDR3 has 13 amino acids. As DNA, the CDR3 is TGTGCCATCAGTGAGTCCAGGCTTTACGAGCAGTACTTC. It encodes CAISESRLYEQYF.

The chain links TRBV5-1 to TRBJ2-3, with D unresolved. Germline lookup yields CDR1 SGHRS and CDR2 YFSETQ. This CDR3 spans 13 amino acids. Deletions cut 2 bases from V and 6 bases from J, with 10 bases between. For the CDR3, the DNA is TGCGCCAGCAGCTTCGGAGTAGCCGATACGCAGTATTTT. This encodes CASSFGVADTQYF.

V gene TRBV5-1 combines with J gene TRBJ1-1; D not certain. V gave up 4 bases and J gave up 1 base, with 8 bases separating them. Germline assignment: CDR1 SGHRS and CDR2 YFSETQ. The CDR3 is 13 residues long. The chain's CDR3 is CASSATENTEAFF. DNA for the CDR3: TGCGCCAGCAGCGCTACAGAGAACACTGAAGCTTTCTTT.

The chain carries TRBV5-4 and TRBJ2-1; D unclear. The V end lost 3 bases, the J end lost 0 bases, and 19 bases lay between the germline ends. The CDR3 is made up of 18 amino acids. Germline-derived CDR1 and CDR2 are SGHNT and YYREEE (reference sequence). As DNA, the CDR3 is TGTGCCAGCAGCTCAGGAACACTGGCGACAAGCTCCTACAATGAGCAGTTCTTC. Protein sequence: CASSSGTLATSSYNEQFF.

The chain combines TRBV6-5 with TRBJ2-2, with 10 bases fitting TRBD2. The V segment lost 5 bases and the J segment 6 bases; nucleotides outside the gene matches: 3. The CDR3 spans 14 residues. Germline CDR1 MNHEY, CDR2 SVGAGI. The CDR3 DNA reads as TGTGCCAGCAGTCCGGGACTAGCGTCCGGGGAGCTGTTTTTT. Translating it yields CASSPGLASGELFF.

This chain links TRBV5-1 with TRBJ2-7; tentatively, D is TRBD2 (6 bases). The CDR3 length is 15 residues. Germline V lookup: CDR1 SGHRS, CDR2 YFSETQ. V was shortened by 0 bases and J by 7 bases, with 17 bases between the two germline ends. The CDR3 is CASSLAGRRSGEQYF. The CDR3 coding sequence is TGCGCCAGCAGCTTGGCCGGGAGACGGAGCGGAGAGCAGTACTTC.

This clone has more than one count but fewer than ten. A read error may account for a junction end that differs from germline. This rearrangement joins TRBV5-1 to TRBJ2-2; D unresolved. The CDR3 length is 15 residues. Germline loops: CDR1 SGHRS, CDR2 YFSETQ. This CDR3 is CASSLGYTSTGELFF. DNA of the CDR3: TGCGCCAGCAGTTTGGGTTACACGTCCACCGGGGAGCTGTTTTTT.

This chain joins TRBV7-2 and TRBJ2-2; TRBD2 matches at 9 bases. J was trimmed by 6 bases and V by 3 bases; bases with no gene match: 5. Germline V gene data show CDR1 as SGHTA and CDR2 as FQGNSA. The CDR3 length is 15 residues. The CDR3 loop is CASSFGTSPSGELFF. DNA for the CDR3: TGTGCCAGCAGCTTCGGGACTAGCCCATCCGGGGAGCTGTTTTTT.

The chain employs TRBV7-3 and TRBJ2-7, with D tentatively TRBD2 (6 bases). Germline CDR1 reads SGHTA; CDR2 reads FQGTGA. V lost 0 bases and J 6 bases, leaving 9 bases between the germline ends. This CDR3 has 13 amino acids. In DNA form, the CDR3 reads TGTGCCAGCAGCTTAACGGTGGGAGGCGAGCAGTACTTC. This gives the protein CASSLTVGGEQYF.

The rearrangement uses TRBV7-6 and TRBJ2-7; TRBD1 matches at 10 bases. The CDR3 is made up of 12 amino acids. With 4 bases clipped from V and 13 bases from J, the junction kept 7 bases outside the gene matches. Germline lookup yields CDR1 SGHVS and CDR2 FNYEAQ. CDR3 in DNA: TGTGCCAGCAGCTCGTCCGGGACAGGGGCATACTTC. This codes for CASSSSGTGAYF. Filled out from reference TRBV7-6 and TRBJ2-7, the complete variable domain reads GAGVSQSPRYKVTKRGQDVALRCDPISGHVSLYWYRQALGQGPEFLTYFNYEAQQDKSGLPNDRFSAERPEGSISTLTIQRTEQRDSAMYRCASSSSGTGAYFGPGTRLTVT.

This rearrangement joins TRBV5-1 to TRBJ2-1, with D tentatively TRBD1 (6 bases). Germline V gives CDR1 SGHRS, CDR2 YFSETQ. The CDR3 is 15 residues long. Deletions cut 2 bases from V and 0 bases from J, with 9 bases between. The CDR3 is CASSFTGSSYNEQFF. In DNA form, the CDR3 reads TGCGCCAGCAGCTTCACAGGGAGCTCCTACAATGAGCAGTTCTTC. Variable domain in full (rest from reference TRBV5-1 and TRBJ2-1): KAGVTQTPRYLIKTRGQQVTLSCSPISGHRSVSWYQQTPGQGLQFLFEYFSETQRNKGNFPGRFSGRQFSNSRSEMNVSTLELGDSALYLCASSFTGSSYNEQFFGPGTRLTVL.